A selection of T cell receptor beta chains follows, all from one sample in a study of cytomegalovirus exposure and HLA in healthy donors. Data came from immunoSEQ multiplex PCR; TCRdb stores just in-frame clones and leaves some out. Altogether 190,000 or so clones are present, around 81% being singletons, with the ten largest covering around 2.8%. Sequenced sample: PBMCs. Source of these receptors: a woman between 18 and 30 years old in good health and CMV-seropositive. CDR3s include the opening cysteine and the closing phenylalanine or tryptophan. D genes are given only for firm matches. Clone size is shown for a subset of rows, as once, few, many or a class of expanded clone.

D	V	J	size	DNA	CDR3
TRBD2	TRBV5-6	TRBJ2-2	-	TGTGCCAGCAGCTTAACTAGCGGGGGGAACACCGGGGAGCTGTTTTTT	CASSLTSGGNTGELFF
-	TRBV5-1	TRBJ1-2	-	TGCGCCAGCAGCCCACCGGGGGGGGTCTATGGCTACACCTTC	CASSPPGGVYGYTF
TRBD2	TRBV10-3	TRBJ2-1	-	TGTGCCATCAGCCTAACTAGCGGGGGGCTCAATGAGCAGTTCTTC	CAISLTSGGLNEQFF
TRBD2	TRBV28	TRBJ2-1	once	TGTGCCAGCAAGAGCGGGGGGACCCATGAGCAGTTCTTC	CASKSGGTHEQFF
TRBD1	TRBV10-3	TRBJ2-2	-	TGTGCCATCAGTGTCGGGACAGGGGGAACTACCGGGGAGCTGTTTTTT	CAISVGTGGTTGELFF
TRBD1	TRBV6-5	TRBJ1-1	-	TGTGCCAGCAGCCGCCACCGGACAGGGGGCACTGAAGCTTTCTTT	CASSRHRTGGTEAFF
TRBD1	TRBV11-2	TRBJ1-6	-	TGTGCCAGCAGGCCCGGTAGGGGACAGGGTTTATCACCCCTCCACTTT	CASRPGRGQGLSPLHF
TRBD1	TRBV5-1	TRBJ1-3	-	TGCGCCAGCAGCCTGCAGGGGGGATCTGGAAACACCATATATTTT	CASSLQGGSGNTIYF
TRBD1	TRBV6-1	TRBJ2-7	-	TGTGCCAGCAGTGAGGGCCCGGGACAGGGTGAGGACGAGCAGTACTTC	CASSEGPGQGEDEQYF
TRBD1	TRBV6-4	TRBJ1-1	-	TGTGCCAGCAGCGCAGGGGGCATGAACACTGAAGCTTTCTTT	CASSAGGMNTEAFF
TRBD1	TRBV2	TRBJ2-1	-	TGTGCCAGCAGCATTGACAGGGGATCCTACAATGAGCAGTTCTTC	CASSIDRGSYNEQFF
TRBD2	TRBV11-3	TRBJ2-2	-	TGTGCCAGCAGCACTAGCGGGGGGTTGTACACCGGGGAGCTGTTTTTT	CASSTSGGLYTGELFF
-	TRBV7-9	TRBJ2-1	-	TGTGCCAGCAGTCCATCCGAAGCCACCCACAATGAGCAGTTCTTC	CASSPSEATHNEQFF
-	TRBV18	TRBJ2-5	-	TGTGCCAGCTCACCACCTAGTGTCGAGACCCAGTACTTC	CASSPPSVETQYF
-	TRBV2	TRBJ1-2	-	TGTGCCAGCAGTGAAAACTCCTGGGGGGGTGGCTACACCTTC	CASSENSWGGGYTF
TRBD1	TRBV5-1	TRBJ2-1	-	TGCGCCAGCAGTTTCCCGACAGGGACCTACAATGAGCAGTTCTTC	CASSFPTGTYNEQFF
TRBD1	TRBV27	TRBJ2-1	-	TGTGCCAGCAGTAAATCGGGGACAGGGGTCCCCAATGAGCAGTTCTTC	CASSKSGTGVPNEQFF
TRBD2	TRBV7-8	TRBJ2-7	-	TGTGCCAGCAACCGAGACGGGGGGGCCTACGAGCAGTACTTC	CASNRDGGAYEQYF
-	TRBV20-1	TRBJ1-4	-	TGCAGTGCTAGCGATGAAAAACTGTTTTTT	CSASDEKLFF
TRBD1	TRBV7-3	TRBJ1-6	-	TGTGCCAGCAGCCACGGGACAGGGGCTTCACCCCTCCACTTT	CASSHGTGASPLHF
TRBD1	TRBV9	TRBJ2-7	-	TGTGCCAGCAGCGCTGGGACCGGGACAGCCTACGAGCAGTACTTC	CASSAGTGTAYEQYF
-	TRBV6-1	TRBJ1-2	-	TGTGCCAGCAGTGATACCAGGGTGCTCCCGAGCCTCTATGGCTACACCTTC	CASSDTRVLPSLYGYTF
TRBD2	TRBV13	TRBJ2-7	-	TGTGCCAGCAGCTTACGCGGGGGGATCGGCTACGAGCAGTACTTC	CASSLRGGIGYEQYF
TRBD1	TRBV9	TRBJ2-5	once	TGTGCCAGCAGCGGGGGGACAGGTCCGACCCAGTACTTC	CASSGGTGPTQYF
-	TRBV6-4	TRBJ2-1	once	TGTGCCAGCAGTGACTCTGAGGGCCGCTCCTACAATGAGCAGTTCTTC	CASSDSEGRSYNEQFF
TRBD2	TRBV9	TRBJ2-5	-	TGTGCCAGCAGCTTCAGCGGGGGGTACCAAGAGACCCAGTACTTC	CASSFSGGYQETQYF
TRBD2	TRBV5-6	TRBJ2-3	-	TGTGCCAGCAGCTTCCGGCTAGCGGGGGGGCCGGCAGATACGCAGTATTTT	CASSFRLAGGPADTQYF
-	TRBV29-1	TRBJ1-2	-	TGCAGCGTTGAAGATAGAGGCAGAGCTAACTATGGCTACACCTTC	CSVEDRGRANYGYTF
-	TRBV6-5	TRBJ1-6	-	TGTGCCAGCAGTTACTCGTGGGGGCAGCAGGGTCCCCTCCACTTT	CASSYSWGQQGPLHF
-	TRBV7-9	TRBJ1-3	once	TGTGCCAGCAGCCCCTGGGAGGGGTTGGATCTTGAGTCTGGAAACACCATATATTTT	CASSPWEGLDLESGNTIYF
TRBD1	TRBV9	TRBJ1-2	-	TGTGCCAGCGGTTCGGGACAGCCGCGTGGCTACACCTTC	CASGSGQPRGYTF
TRBD2	TRBV7-8	TRBJ2-2	-	TGTGCCAGCACCTCCGAGCTAGCGGGGAGGAACACCGGGGAGCTGTTTTTT	CASTSELAGRNTGELFF
-	TRBV4-3	TRBJ2-3	-	TGCGCCAGCAGCCGCGACTCGACAGATACGCAGTATTTT	CASSRDSTDTQYF
-	TRBV9	TRBJ2-7	-	TGTGCCAGCAGCGTAGGGTTCCCAGGGCAATACGAGCAGTACTTC	CASSVGFPGQYEQYF
TRBD1	TRBV6-1	TRBJ1-1	-	TGTGCCAGCAGTTTGACGGGACAGGGCTCTGAAGCTTTCTTT	CASSLTGQGSEAFF
TRBD1	TRBV4-1	TRBJ2-2	-	TGCGCCAGCAGCCAAGGCGGACAGGGTTCCGGGGAGCTGTTTTTT	CASSQGGQGSGELFF
TRBD2	TRBV4-1	TRBJ2-1	once	TGCGCCAGCAGCCAGCCTGGACTAGTCAACAATGAGCAGTTCTTC	CASSQPGLVNNEQFF
TRBD1	TRBV10-3	TRBJ1-2	-	TGTGCCATCAGTGACCCGGACAGGGGCCTTCACGCCAACTATGGCTACACCTTC	CAISDPDRGLHANYGYTF
-	TRBV5-1	TRBJ1-2	few	TGCGCCAGCTCCCGTGAGGGTCAGGTCTATGGCTACACCTTC	CASSREGQVYGYTF
TRBD2	TRBV6-6	TRBJ2-5	-	TGTGCCAGCAGTGACGGGCGGGAGTGGGAGACCCAGTACTTC	CASSDGREWETQYF
-	TRBV9	TRBJ2-3	many	TGTGCCAGCAGCGTAGATGGAGGGACAGATACGCAGTATTTT	CASSVDGGTDTQYF
TRBD1	TRBV4-1	TRBJ1-4	-	TGCGCCAGCAGCCCCCAGGGGGGAGACGAAAAACTGTTTTTT	CASSPQGGDEKLFF
TRBD1	TRBV5-1	TRBJ2-1	-	TGCGCCAGCAGCTTGGCCCCCCGGACAGGGGGTCTGGATGAGCAGTTCTTC	CASSLAPRTGGLDEQFF
-	TRBV6-5	TRBJ1-1	-	TGTGCCATCGGGAGGACTGAAGCTTTCTTT	CAIGRTEAFF
TRBD2	TRBV11-3	TRBJ2-2	-	TGTGCCAGCAGCTTAGACCTAGCGGGGGCAAACACCGGGGAGCTGTTTTTT	CASSLDLAGANTGELFF
-	TRBV18	TRBJ1-5	-	TGTGCCAGCTCACCGGAGAATAGCAATCAGCCCCAGCATTTT	CASSPENSNQPQHF
-	TRBV4-1	TRBJ2-2	-	TGCGCCAGCAGCCTCCCCATGGGTCGTGGAGAGGGTCAAAACACCGGGGAGCTGTTTTTT	CASSLPMGRGEGQNTGELFF
TRBD1	TRBV5-1	TRBJ2-5	-	TGCGCCAGCAGCTTGACAGGGGAAGAGACCCAGTACTTC	CASSLTGEETQYF
-	TRBV2	TRBJ1-6	few	TGTGCCAGCAGCGGGAGGGTTGGGGGTTCACCCCTCCACTTT	CASSGRVGGSPLHF
-	TRBV6-5	TRBJ1-2	-	TGTGCCAGCAGTGCCGCCCGGGGCTATGGCTACACCTTC	CASSAARGYGYTF
-	TRBV29-1	TRBJ1-2	-	TGCAGCGCCACCGGGGGGGTGAGTGGCTACACCTTC	CSATGGVSGYTF